A selection of T cell receptor beta chains follows, all from one sample in a study of beta chain features in type 1 diabetes. Produced via immunoSEQ multiplex PCR; TCRdb's table is partial and in-frame only. The sample carries approximately 600,000 clones, over 10% recorded once. The material sequenced was naive CD4+ T cells from blood. The source of these receptors is a young man with type 1 diabetes. The CDR3 runs from the conserved cysteine through the conserved F or W. Each record gives: V gene, clone size, D gene, J gene, CDR3 length, CDR3 DNA, CDR3 protein. A D gene is named only where the DNA matches it firmly. Rows may omit the clone size; those that give it use once, few, many or a size class.

V: TRBV7-6; size: few; D: TRBD1; J: TRBJ2-7; length: 16; DNA: TGTGCCAGCAGCTTAATAGGACAGGGACTCTCCTACGAGCAGTACTTC; CDR3: CASSLIGQGLSYEQYF
V: TRBV14; size: .; D: .; J: TRBJ2-3; length: 16; DNA: TGTGCCAGCAGCCAACAGTGGCAGGGAGGCACAGATACGCAGTATTTT; CDR3: CASSQQWQGGTDTQYF
V: TRBV25-1; size: few; D: .; J: TRBJ1-2; length: 13; DNA: TGTGCCAGCAGTGGGGGTTCACCCCAAGGCTACACCTTC; CDR3: CASSGGSPQGYTF
V: TRBV9; size: once; D: TRBD2; J: TRBJ2-3; length: 17; DNA: TGTGCCAGCAGCGGTCCAGCGGGGGAACTACGCACAGATACGCAGTATTTT; CDR3: CASSGPAGELRTDTQYF
V: TRBV4-3; size: .; D: TRBD1; J: TRBJ1-2; length: 16; DNA: TGCGCCAGCAGCCAAGAGTTGCGGACAGGGAACTATGGCTACACCTTC; CDR3: CASSQELRTGNYGYTF
V: TRBV7-2; size: few; D: TRBD1; J: TRBJ1-3; length: 15; DNA: TGTGCCAGCAGCTTTGGACAGGGTTCTGGAAACACCATATATTTT; CDR3: CASSFGQGSGNTIYF
V: TRBV7-8; size: few; D: TRBD2; J: TRBJ2-5; length: 15; DNA: TGTGCCAGCAGCAAACTAGCGGGGGCCGGAGAGACCCAGTACTTC; CDR3: CASSKLAGAGETQYF
V: TRBV5-1; size: .; D: TRBD1; J: TRBJ1-2; length: 16; DNA: TGCGCCAGCAGCTACACCGGACAGGCTAAAGTCTATGGCTACACCTTC; CDR3: CASSYTGQAKVYGYTF
V: TRBV29-1; size: .; D: .; J: TRBJ2-6; length: 13; DNA: TGCAGCGTCGACACCTCTGGGGCCAACGTCCTGACTTTC; CDR3: CSVDTSGANVLTF
V: TRBV7-2; size: .; D: TRBD1; J: TRBJ1-2; length: 14; DNA: TGTGCCAGCAGCTTGACAACAGGGGAGGCGGGCTACACCTTC; CDR3: CASSLTTGEAGYTF
V: TRBV9; size: .; D: .; J: TRBJ1-4; length: 16; DNA: TGTGCCAGCAGCGTAGGCGGGGGCGTCACTAATGAAAAACTGTTTTTT; CDR3: CASSVGGGVTNEKLFF
V: TRBV25-1; size: few; D: TRBD2; J: TRBJ2-5; length: 13; DNA: TGTGCCAGCAGTGTAGCGGGGAGGGAGACCCAGTACTTC; CDR3: CASSVAGRETQYF
V: TRBV30; size: .; D: .; J: TRBJ2-7; length: 14; DNA: TGTGCCTGGAGCCCGGGGGGCTACTCCTACGAGCAGTACTTC; CDR3: CAWSPGGYSYEQYF
V: TRBV9; size: few; D: TRBD1; J: TRBJ2-1; length: 17; DNA: TGTGCCAGCAGCCTCGGGACAGGGGGTCCTCCCTACAATGAGCAGTTCTTC; CDR3: CASSLGTGGPPYNEQFF
V: TRBV29-1; size: few; D: .; J: TRBJ1-3; length: 14; DNA: TGCAGCGTTGACACAGGGAGCTCTGGAAACACCATATATTTT; CDR3: CSVDTGSSGNTIYF
V: TRBV7-2; size: .; D: TRBD2; J: TRBJ2-7; length: 14; DNA: TGTGCCAACAGCCGGACTAGCGGAAACTACGAGCAGTACTTC; CDR3: CANSRTSGNYEQYF
V: TRBV4-3; size: few; D: TRBD1; J: TRBJ1-2; length: 15; DNA: TGCGCCAGCAGCCAAGGAGACAGGGGCGGAAGCGGCTACACCTTC; CDR3: CASSQGDRGGSGYTF
V: TRBV11-2; size: few; D: TRBD1; J: TRBJ2-3; length: 15; DNA: TGTGCCAGCAGTCCCGGACAGGGAGTCGCAAATACGCAGTATTTT; CDR3: CASSPGQGVANTQYF
V: TRBV7-2; size: .; D: .; J: TRBJ2-3; length: 12; DNA: TGTGCCAGCAGCTCGAACACAGATACGCAGTATTTT; CDR3: CASSSNTDTQYF
V: TRBV6-1; size: .; D: .; J: TRBJ2-4; length: 13; DNA: TGTGCCAGCACCCCCCCCCAGGGGGGCATTCAGTACTTC; CDR3: CASTPPQGGIQYF
V: TRBV27; size: few; D: TRBD1; J: TRBJ2-2; length: 17; DNA: TGTGCCAGCAGTCCTGGACAGGGGGCGCGAGTCACCGGGGAGCTGTTTTTT; CDR3: CASSPGQGARVTGELFF
V: TRBV5-6; size: .; D: .; J: TRBJ2-7; length: 15; DNA: TGTGCCAGCAGCGGGAAAAAGCGGAGCTCCTACGAGCAGTACTTC; CDR3: CASSGKKRSSYEQYF
V: TRBV6-6; size: few; D: .; J: TRBJ1-1; length: 14; DNA: TGTGCCAGCTCAATACCCCGGGGGAACACTGAAGCTTTCTTT; CDR3: CASSIPRGNTEAFF
V: TRBV27; size: .; D: .; J: TRBJ1-1; length: 15; DNA: TGTGCCAGCAGAGTGCCGGCTAGGCTGAACACTGAAGCTTTCTTT; CDR3: CASRVPARLNTEAFF
V: TRBV18; size: .; D: .; J: TRBJ1-6; length: 14; DNA: TGTGCCAGCTCACTCCAGGACCTTAATTCACCCCTCCACTTT; CDR3: CASSLQDLNSPLHF
V: TRBV9; size: .; D: TRBD1; J: TRBJ2-5; length: 15; DNA: TGTGCCAGCAGCGTAGTAGGGACAGGGGAAGAGACCCAGTACTTC; CDR3: CASSVVGTGEETQYF
V: TRBV29-1; size: .; D: TRBD1; J: TRBJ2-7; length: 12; DNA: TGCAGCGTTTCCGGGACAGAATACGAGCAGTACTTC; CDR3: CSVSGTEYEQYF
V: TRBV7-4; size: .; D: TRBD1; J: TRBJ1-5; length: 15; DNA: TGTACCAGCAGCAACGACAGGGGGCGCAGGCAGCCCCAGCATTTT; CDR3: CTSSNDRGRRQPQHF
V: TRBV19; size: few; D: .; J: TRBJ2-2; length: 13; DNA: TGTGCCAGTATTAGGCGTGGCACCGGGGAGCTGTTTTTT; CDR3: CASIRRGTGELFF
V: TRBV11-2; size: .; D: .; J: TRBJ2-6; length: 17; DNA: TGTGCCAGCAGCTTAGTCGTCCTTAGCTCTGGGGCCAACGTCCTGACTTTC; CDR3: CASSLVVLSSGANVLTF
V: TRBV19; size: few; D: .; J: TRBJ1-2; length: 14; DNA: TGTGCAGCGGGTGCCGTGGGGGAGGGTTATGGCTACACCTTC; CDR3: CAAGAVGEGYGYTF
V: TRBV29-1; size: few; D: .; J: TRBJ2-1; length: 11; DNA: TGCAGCGTTGAAGAGGGGGAACGGCAGTTCTTC; CDR3: CSVEEGERQFF
V: TRBV29-1; size: .; D: .; J: TRBJ2-2; length: 14; DNA: TGCAGCGTACGAAGGGGCGTGAACACCGGGGAGCTGTTTTTT; CDR3: CSVRRGVNTGELFF
V: TRBV19; size: few; D: .; J: TRBJ1-2; length: 13; DNA: TGTGCCAGTAGTCAGGGACCCTCATATGGCTACACCTTC; CDR3: CASSQGPSYGYTF
V: TRBV30; size: few; D: .; J: TRBJ2-3; length: 15; DNA: TGTGCCTGGAGTTTGATTAGCGGATACCAGCATACGCAGTATTTT; CDR3: CAWSLISGYQHTQYF
V: TRBV11-3; size: few; D: TRBD1; J: TRBJ1-5; length: 15; DNA: TGTGCCAGCAGCTTAACAGGGGATAGCAATCAGCCCCAGCATTTT; CDR3: CASSLTGDSNQPQHF
V: TRBV29-1; size: .; D: TRBD1; J: TRBJ1-4; length: 13; DNA: TGCAGCGTACGGGACAGGGGGTTAGGGAAACTGTTTTTT; CDR3: CSVRDRGLGKLFF
V: TRBV7-8; size: .; D: .; J: TRBJ2-2; length: 15; DNA: TGTGCCAGCAGCCCGTCCCGGGCCAGGAACGGGGAGCTGTTTTTT; CDR3: CASSPSRARNGELFF
V: TRBV4-3; size: .; D: TRBD1; J: TRBJ2-5; length: 13; DNA: TGCGCCAGCAGCAAGGGACAGTCGGAGACCCAGTACTTC; CDR3: CASSKGQSETQYF
V: TRBV15; size: .; D: .; J: TRBJ2-5; length: 13; DNA: TGTGCCACCAGCAGAGGACAGGAAGAGACCCAGTACTTC; CDR3: CATSRGQEETQYF
V: TRBV28; size: .; D: .; J: TRBJ2-5; length: 13; DNA: TGTGCCAGCAGTTCGGACAGTCAAGAGACCCAGTACTTC; CDR3: CASSSDSQETQYF
V: TRBV4-3; size: few; D: TRBD2; J: TRBJ2-7; length: 15; DNA: TGCGCCAGCAGCCAAGGGCGGGGGACCCTTTCCGAGCAGTACTTC; CDR3: CASSQGRGTLSEQYF
V: TRBV29-1; size: few; D: .; J: TRBJ1-1; length: 17; DNA: TGCAGCGTTGCCATTTGGACATTAAGACTTCGGGGCACTGAAGCTTTCTTT; CDR3: CSVAIWTLRLRGTEAFF
V: TRBV13; size: .; D: .; J: TRBJ2-7; length: 14; DNA: TGTGCCAGCAGCTTAGTGGACGGATCCTACGAGCAGTACTTC; CDR3: CASSLVDGSYEQYF
V: TRBV9; size: .; D: .; J: TRBJ1-4; length: 14; DNA: TGTGCCAGCAGCCGAGACGGAGATAAGGAAAAACTGTTTTTT; CDR3: CASSRDGDKEKLFF
V: TRBV13; size: .; D: .; J: TRBJ1-3; length: 16; DNA: TGTGCCAGCAGCTTAAAGAGACCTTTCACTGGAAACACCATATATTTT; CDR3: CASSLKRPFTGNTIYF
V: TRBV7-2; size: once; D: TRBD1; J: TRBJ1-2; length: 14; DNA: TGTGCCAGCAGCTTACCCCAGGGGGTGAGTGGCTACACCTTC; CDR3: CASSLPQGVSGYTF
V: TRBV7-2; size: few; D: TRBD2; J: TRBJ2-7; length: 13; DNA: TGTGCCAGCAGCTTAGAACTAGCGGGGGAGCAGTACTTC; CDR3: CASSLELAGEQYF
V: TRBV29-1; size: few; D: .; J: TRBJ2-3; length: 12; DNA: TGCAGCGTTGGACAGACCACAGATACGCAGTATTTT; CDR3: CSVGQTTDTQYF
V: TRBV7-9; size: .; D: TRBD2; J: TRBJ2-6; length: 18; DNA: TGTGCCAGCAGCTTGGGACTAGCGGACCGCTCTGGGGCCAACGTCCTGACTTTC; CDR3: CASSLGLADRSGANVLTF
V: TRBV7-9; size: few; D: .; J: TRBJ1-1; length: 14; DNA: TGTGCCAGCAGCCGTGGACTATGGAACACTGAAGCTTTCTTT; CDR3: CASSRGLWNTEAFF
V: TRBV19; size: .; D: .; J: TRBJ1-1; length: 14; DNA: TGTGCCAGTAGTACTGGGCAGATGAACACTGAAGCTTTCTTT; CDR3: CASSTGQMNTEAFF
V: TRBV10-3; size: .; D: .; J: TRBJ2-1; length: 14; DNA: TGTGCCATCGCCGGGACCTCCTTGCACAATGAGCAGTTCTTC; CDR3: CAIAGTSLHNEQFF
V: TRBV5-8; size: .; D: .; J: TRBJ1-5; length: 13; DNA: TGTGCCAGTATACAGGGTCGCAATCAGCCCCAGCATTTT; CDR3: CASIQGRNQPQHF
V: TRBV2; size: few; D: .; J: TRBJ1-6; length: 15; DNA: TGTGCCAGCAGTGAAAGGGGCGGGGATAATTCACCCCTCCACTTT; CDR3: CASSERGGDNSPLHF
V: TRBV25-1; size: .; D: TRBD1; J: TRBJ2-5; length: 14; DNA: TGTGCCAGCAGGGGGACAGGGGAGCAAGAGACCCAGTACTTC; CDR3: CASRGTGEQETQYF
V: TRBV4-2; size: .; D: TRBD2; J: TRBJ2-3; length: 16; DNA: TGTGCCAGCAGCTTTAGCGGGGGTTCTAGCACAGATACGCAGTATTTT; CDR3: CASSFSGGSSTDTQYF